This T cell receptor beta chain was profiled in a study of T-cell memory formation after mild COVID-19. Points from the study as a whole: Proof of SARS-CoV-2 specificity was absent for the second-wave clones that crested on day 37. There were some responding clones in pre-infection memory, which suggested that cross-reactive memory had joined.

TCRdb itself ran the 5' RACE reads through MiXCR, one entry per CDR3 protein. The sample yields about 210,000 distinct CDR3 sequences, about 11% seen once. About this clonotype: Its specificity is not known.

J lost 3 bases, V lost 6 bases, and 9 bases had no gene match. CDR3 length: 16 residues. Germline V gives CDR1 SGHTA, CDR2 FQGNSA. The rearrangement links TRBV7-2 to TRBJ2-2; 8 bases line up with TRBD1. The sample consisted of PBMCs or a T cell subset sorted from them (not recorded which). The clonotype originates from a man younger than 30 who had mild COVID-19 (a few samples of this study predate the infection). Cell type and time point are not known. The CDR3 DNA follows: TGTGCCAGCAGATCCATCTCGACAGGGGACACCGGGGAGCTGTTTTTT. This sequence encodes CASRSISTGDTGELFF.